This T cell receptor (beta chain) is drawn from a study of blood T cell repertoires in COVID-19 (dated by TCRdb to the early 2020s). For the study in its entirety: Samples from collaborators originated in the United States, Italy and Spain and spanned both the acute and convalescent phases of COVID-19. Nearly every sample came with metadata listing a de-identified subject ID, COVID-19 status, age in years and sex. The samples were drawn from the first 160 participants of the ongoing ImmuneRACE study and from some 1,300 subjects provided by 6 global collaborators. The dataset comprised deeply sampled blood TCRbeta repertoires from subjects exposed to, actively infected with, or recovered from COVID-19. The prospective study material was composed of cDNA or gDNA derived from T cells, B-cell-depleted T cells, or PBMCs. Where HLA class I and class II types were available, the types were taken from metadata supplied by the sample provider, not from assay-based typing. The repertoires were released in a freely available public database intended as a resource for research on the immune response to SARS-CoV-2. General findings and caveats noted by the study authors: The quantity of clinical and demographic metadata differed by source and by participant and was supplied without curation.

Notes on this clone: The target of this receptor is not known. Base qualities are not provided; no much larger clone lies one nucleotide away.

The CDR1 and CDR2 encoded by the germline V gene are SGHDN and FVKESK. Trimming costs V 4 bases and J 2 bases, and their ends lie 10 bases apart. The CDR3, from cysteine to phenylalanine, totals 14 residues. Only the CDR3 part of the read is kept: 42 bases, read in frame from the first base. TCRbeta CDR3 regions were amplified from genomic DNA using the immunoSEQ Assay, a bias-controlled multiplex PCR. On the authors' methods: Within the assay, amplification of reference gene primers was used to estimate how many nucleated cells each sample contained. To quantify the absolute abundance of each unique TCRbeta CDR3 rearrangement, sequence reads were collapsed and filtered. For each sample, productive Simpson clonality was calculated by taking the square root of Simpson's diversity index across productive rearrangements. Entries here come from immuneACCESS through TCRdb and include only in-frame sequences with V and J called. Some clones fail to appear in such tables; in the studies checked, an unresolved V gene covers under half of the shortfall, and the cause of the remainder is unknown. V and J calls and clone size come straight from that table; D and trimming were deduced from the DNA. The sample table contains 250,000 or so clones; only one count was recorded for 80% to 90% of them. The ten largest clones represent over 4% of the sample.

In the prospective study, participants were 18 to 89 years old, resided in about two dozen geographic areas of the United States, and were enrolled through a virtual design. In the prospective study, participants were assigned to cohorts based on the clinical history participants reported in a screening survey and a study questionnaire. Mobile phlebotomists in the prospective study collected whole blood, serum and a nasopharyngeal or oropharyngeal swab from every participant. Additional blood draws and questionnaires over an approximately two-month period could optionally be provided by prospective study participants. Before DNA extraction, blood samples from the prospective study were shipped at room temperature or frozen.

Specimen: PBMCs or T cells enriched from blood (not recorded which). The rearranged segments are TRBV14 and TRBJ2-3; TRBD1 is possibly the D segment (6 matching bases). The receptor's source is a young woman with acute COVID-19. The CDR3 reads CASSRGQHTDTQYF. The DNA reads as follows: TGTGCCAGCAGCCGCGGACAGCACACAGATACGCAGTATTTT.